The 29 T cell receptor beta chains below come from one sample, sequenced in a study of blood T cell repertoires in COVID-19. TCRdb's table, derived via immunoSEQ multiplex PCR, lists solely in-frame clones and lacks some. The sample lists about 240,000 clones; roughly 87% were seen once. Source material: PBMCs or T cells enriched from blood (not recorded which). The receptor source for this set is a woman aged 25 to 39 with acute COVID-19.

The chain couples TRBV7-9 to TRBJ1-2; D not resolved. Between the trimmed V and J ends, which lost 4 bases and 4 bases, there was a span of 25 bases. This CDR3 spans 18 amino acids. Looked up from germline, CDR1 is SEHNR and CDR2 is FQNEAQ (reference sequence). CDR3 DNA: TGTGCCAGCAGCTCAACCACACACCAGGCGCCGTCCTTCTATGGCTACACCTTC. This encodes CASSSTTHQAPSFYGYTF.

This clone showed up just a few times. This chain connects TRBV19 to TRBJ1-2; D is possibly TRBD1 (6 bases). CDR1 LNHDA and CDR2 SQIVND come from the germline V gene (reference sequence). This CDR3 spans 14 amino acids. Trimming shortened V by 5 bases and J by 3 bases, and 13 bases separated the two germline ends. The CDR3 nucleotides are TGTGCCAGTAGTGCGGACAGTCTTTACTATGGCTACACCTTC. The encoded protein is CASSADSLYYGYTF.

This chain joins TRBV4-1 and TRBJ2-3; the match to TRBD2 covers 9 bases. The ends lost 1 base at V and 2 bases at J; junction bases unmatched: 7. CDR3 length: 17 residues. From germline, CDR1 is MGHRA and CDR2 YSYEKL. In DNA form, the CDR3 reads TGCGCCAGCAGCCAAGGGGGACTAGCCTCCCCCACAGATACGCAGTATTTT. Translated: CASSQGGLASPTDTQYF.

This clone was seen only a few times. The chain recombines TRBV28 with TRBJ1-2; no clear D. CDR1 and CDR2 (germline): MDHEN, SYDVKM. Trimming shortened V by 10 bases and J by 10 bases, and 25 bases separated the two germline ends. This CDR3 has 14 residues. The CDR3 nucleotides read TGTGCCACCGCCCCCGGGCAGCTAAGCGGCACCTACACCTTC. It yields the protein CATAPGQLSGTYTF.

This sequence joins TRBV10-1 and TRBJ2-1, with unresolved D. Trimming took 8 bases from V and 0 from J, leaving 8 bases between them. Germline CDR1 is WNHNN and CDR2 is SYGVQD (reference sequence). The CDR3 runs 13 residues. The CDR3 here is CASSGSSYNEQFF. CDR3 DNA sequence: TGCGCCAGCTCAGGAAGCTCCTACAATGAGCAGTTCTTC.

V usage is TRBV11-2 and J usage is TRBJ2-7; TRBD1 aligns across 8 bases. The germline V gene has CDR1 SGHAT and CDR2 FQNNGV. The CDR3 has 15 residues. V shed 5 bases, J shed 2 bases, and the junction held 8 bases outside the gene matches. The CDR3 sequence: CASSVTGTGPYEQYF. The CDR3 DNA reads TGTGCCAGCAGCGTCACCGGGACAGGTCCCTACGAGCAGTACTTC.

The CDR3 DNA reads as TGTGCCAGCAGCGCCGGGACAGGGGGCATATACGAGCAGTACTTC. It specifies CASSAGTGGIYEQYF. This chain joins TRBV5-4 and TRBJ2-7, with 12 bases that match TRBD1. Per germline, CDR1 SGHNT and CDR2 YYREEE (reference sequence). CDR3 length: 15 residues. V gave up 4 bases and J gave up 4 bases; unmatched junction bases: 6.

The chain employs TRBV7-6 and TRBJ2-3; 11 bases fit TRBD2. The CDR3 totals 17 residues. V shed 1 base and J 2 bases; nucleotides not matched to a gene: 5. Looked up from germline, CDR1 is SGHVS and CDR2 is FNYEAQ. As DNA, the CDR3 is TGTGCCAGCAGCTTAGGCACTAGCGGGAGACTCACAGATACGCAGTATTTT. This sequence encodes CASSLGTSGRLTDTQYF. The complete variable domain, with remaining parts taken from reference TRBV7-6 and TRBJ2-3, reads GAGVSQSPRYKVTKRGQDVALRCDPISGHVSLYWYRQALGQGPEFLTYFNYEAQQDKSGLPNDRFSAERPEGSISTLTIQRTEQRDSAMYRCASSLGTSGRLTDTQYFGPGTRLTVL.

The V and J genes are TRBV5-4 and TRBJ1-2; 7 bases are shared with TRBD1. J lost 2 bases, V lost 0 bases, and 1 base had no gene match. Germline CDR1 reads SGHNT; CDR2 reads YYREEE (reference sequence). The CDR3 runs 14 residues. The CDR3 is CASSLGGQNYGYTF. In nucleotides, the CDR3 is TGTGCCAGCAGCTTGGGGGGACAGAACTATGGCTACACCTTC.

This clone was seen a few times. CDR3: CASSLSTWGTANYGYTF. In DNA form, the CDR3 reads TGTGCCAGCAGCTTAAGTACATGGGGGACAGCGAACTATGGCTACACCTTC. The chain is built from TRBV7-2 and TRBJ1-2, with 7 bases fitting TRBD1. Germline assignment: CDR1 SGHTA and CDR2 FQGNSA. Trimming at V came to 2 bases and at J to 2 bases, leaving 11 bases not matched to a gene. This CDR3 spans 17 amino acids.

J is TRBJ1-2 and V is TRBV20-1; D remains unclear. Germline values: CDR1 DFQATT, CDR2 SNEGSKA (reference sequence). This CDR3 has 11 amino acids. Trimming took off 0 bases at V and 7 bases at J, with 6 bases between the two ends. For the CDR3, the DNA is TGCAGTGCTAGAGAGACTTCTGGCTACACCTTC. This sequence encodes CSARETSGYTF.

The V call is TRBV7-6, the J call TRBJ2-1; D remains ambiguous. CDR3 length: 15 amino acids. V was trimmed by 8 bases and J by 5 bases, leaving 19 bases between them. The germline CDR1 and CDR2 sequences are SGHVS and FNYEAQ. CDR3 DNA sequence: TGTGCCAGCTCCCGATGGGCAGACGGCGACAATGAGCAGTTCTTC. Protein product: CASSRWADGDNEQFF.

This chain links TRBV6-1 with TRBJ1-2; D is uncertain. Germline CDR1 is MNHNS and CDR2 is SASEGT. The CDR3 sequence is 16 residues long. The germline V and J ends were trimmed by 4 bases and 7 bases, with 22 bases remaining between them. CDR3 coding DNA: TGTGCCAGCAGTGTATTCGACACCTCGTTGTCCCCTGGCTACACCTTC. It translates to CASSVFDTSLSPGYTF.

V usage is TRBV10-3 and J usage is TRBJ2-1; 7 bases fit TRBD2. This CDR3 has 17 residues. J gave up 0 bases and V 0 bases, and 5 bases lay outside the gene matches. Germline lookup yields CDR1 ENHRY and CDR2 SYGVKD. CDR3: CAISESGAGSSYNEQFF. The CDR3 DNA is TGTGCCATCAGTGAGTCAGGAGCGGGGAGCTCCTACAATGAGCAGTTCTTC.

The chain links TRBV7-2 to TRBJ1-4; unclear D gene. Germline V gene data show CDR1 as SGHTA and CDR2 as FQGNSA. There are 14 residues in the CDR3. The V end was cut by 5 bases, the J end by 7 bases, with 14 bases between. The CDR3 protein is CASSPGNPTEKLFF. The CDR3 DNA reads TGTGCCAGCAGCCCAGGTAACCCTACTGAAAAACTGTTTTTT.

Written as DNA, the CDR3 is TGTGCCAGCACCCTCTATCCCGGGGAGCTGTTTTTT. Amino acid sequence: CASTLYPGELFF. The V and J genes are TRBV12-3 or TRBV12-4 and TRBJ2-2; D ambiguous. This CDR3 has 12 residues. V dropped 7 bases and J dropped 6 bases, with 9 bases sitting between them.

The CDR3 loop reads CASSYFRDRDTEAFF. In nucleotides, the CDR3 is TGTGCCAGCAGTTACTTCCGGGACAGGGACACTGAAGCTTTCTTT. The chain recombines TRBV6-2 or TRBV6-3 with TRBJ1-1; TRBD1 matches at 9 bases. The germline gives CDR1 MNHEY, CDR2 SVGEGT. V lost 1 base, J lost 3 bases, and 3 bases stayed unmatched. CDR3 length: 15 amino acids.

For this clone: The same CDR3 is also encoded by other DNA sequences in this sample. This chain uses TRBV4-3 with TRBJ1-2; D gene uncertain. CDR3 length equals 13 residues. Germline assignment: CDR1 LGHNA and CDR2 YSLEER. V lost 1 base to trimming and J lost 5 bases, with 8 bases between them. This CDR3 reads CASSQAPQYGYTF. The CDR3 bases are TGCGCCAGCAGCCAAGCTCCGCAGTATGGCTACACCTTC.

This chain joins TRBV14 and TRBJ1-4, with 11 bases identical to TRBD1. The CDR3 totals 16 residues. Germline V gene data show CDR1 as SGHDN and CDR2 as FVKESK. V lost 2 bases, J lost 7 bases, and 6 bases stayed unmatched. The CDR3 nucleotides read TGTGCCAGCAGCCAACCCGGACAGGGGGCGTTTGAAAAACTGTTTTTT. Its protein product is CASSQPGQGAFEKLFF.

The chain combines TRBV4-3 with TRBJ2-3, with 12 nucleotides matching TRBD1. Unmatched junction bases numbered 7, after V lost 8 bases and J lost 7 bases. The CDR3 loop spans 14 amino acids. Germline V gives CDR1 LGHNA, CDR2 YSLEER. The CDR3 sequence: CASGSGQGAYTQYF. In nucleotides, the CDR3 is TGCGCCAGCGGTTCGGGACAGGGGGCATATACGCAGTATTTT.

Written as DNA, the CDR3 is TGCGCCAGCAGCCTTCAGCTCGGGGGGGACTTAAGCAATCAGCCCCAGCATTTT. Amino acid sequence: CASSLQLGGDLSNQPQHF. The chain joins TRBV4-3 to TRBJ1-5; maybe TRBD1 (5 bases). CDR1 is LGHNA, CDR2 YSLEER, per germline. Trimming took off 4 bases at V and 1 base at J, with 20 bases between the two ends. CDR3 length equals 18 residues.

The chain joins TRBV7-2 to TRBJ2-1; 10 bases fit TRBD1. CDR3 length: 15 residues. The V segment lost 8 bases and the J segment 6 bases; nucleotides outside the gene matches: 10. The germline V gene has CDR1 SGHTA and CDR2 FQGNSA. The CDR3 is CASDPGTGDFNEQFF. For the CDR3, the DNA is TGTGCCAGCGATCCCGGGACAGGGGATTTCAATGAGCAGTTCTTC.

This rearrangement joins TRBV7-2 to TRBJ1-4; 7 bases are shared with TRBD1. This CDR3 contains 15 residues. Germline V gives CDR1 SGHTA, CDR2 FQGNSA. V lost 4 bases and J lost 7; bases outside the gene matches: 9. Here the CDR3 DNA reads TGTGCCAGCAGCTCTGGGGCGGGACAGACTGAAAAACTGTTTTTT. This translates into CASSSGAGQTEKLFF.

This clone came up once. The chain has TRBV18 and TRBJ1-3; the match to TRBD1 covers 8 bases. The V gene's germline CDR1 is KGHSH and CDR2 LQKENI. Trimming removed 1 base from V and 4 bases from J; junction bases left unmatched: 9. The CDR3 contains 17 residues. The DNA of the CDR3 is TGTGCCAGCTCACCACTCCCGGACAGGGCGGTCGGAAACACCATATATTTT. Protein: CASSPLPDRAVGNTIYF. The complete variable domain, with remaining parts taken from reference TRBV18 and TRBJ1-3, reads NAGVMQNPRHLVRRRGQEARLRCSPMKGHSHVYWYRQLPEEGLKFMVYLQKENIIDESGMPKERFSAEFPKEGPSILRIQQVVRGDSAAYFCASSPLPDRAVGNTIYFGEGSWLTVV.

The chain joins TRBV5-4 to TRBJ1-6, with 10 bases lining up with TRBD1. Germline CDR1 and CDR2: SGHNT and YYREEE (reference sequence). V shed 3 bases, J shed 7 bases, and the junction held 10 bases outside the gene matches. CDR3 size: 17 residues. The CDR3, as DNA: TGTGCCAGCAGCTACGGAGGGGGACAGGGGCAAAATTCACCCCTCCACTTT. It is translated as CASSYGGGQGQNSPLHF.

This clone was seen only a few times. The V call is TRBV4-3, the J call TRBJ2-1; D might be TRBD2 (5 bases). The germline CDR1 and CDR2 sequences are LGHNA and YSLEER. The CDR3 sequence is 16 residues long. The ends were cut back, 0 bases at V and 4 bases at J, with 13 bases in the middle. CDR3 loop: CASSQDGGGLYNEQFF. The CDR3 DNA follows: TGCGCCAGCAGCCAAGATGGAGGTGGTTTGTACAATGAGCAGTTCTTC.

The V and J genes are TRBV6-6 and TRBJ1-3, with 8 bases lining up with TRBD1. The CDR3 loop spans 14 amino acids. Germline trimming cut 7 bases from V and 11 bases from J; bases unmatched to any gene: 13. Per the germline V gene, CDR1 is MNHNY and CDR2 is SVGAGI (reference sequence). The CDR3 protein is CASIIGTGYLSIYF. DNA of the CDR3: TGTGCCAGCATAATCGGGACAGGTTATTTATCCATATATTTT.

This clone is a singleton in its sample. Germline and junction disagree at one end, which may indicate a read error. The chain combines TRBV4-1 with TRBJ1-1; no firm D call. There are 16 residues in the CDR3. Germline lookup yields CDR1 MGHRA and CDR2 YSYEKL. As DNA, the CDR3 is TGCGCCAGCAGCCAAGAAGCGATGGATATGAACGCTGAAGCTTTCTTT. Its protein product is CASSQEAMDMNAEAFF.

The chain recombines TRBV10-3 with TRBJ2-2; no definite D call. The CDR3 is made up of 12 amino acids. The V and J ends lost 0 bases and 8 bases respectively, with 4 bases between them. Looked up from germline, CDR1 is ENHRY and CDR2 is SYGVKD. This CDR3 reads CAISESSGELFF. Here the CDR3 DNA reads TGTGCCATCAGTGAGTCTTCTGGGGAGCTGTTTTTT.